These T cell receptor beta chains were read from a single sample in a study of CD8 T cells in ankylosing spondylitis. TCRdb ran MiXCR on the 5' RACE reads and lists one entry per CDR3 protein. The sample carries under 950,000 distinct CDR3 sequences, 15% to 20% recorded once. The sequencing input was blood, either unsorted or a sorted T cell fraction (not recorded which). The receptor set was obtained from a male donor with ankylosing spondylitis. Each CDR3 is given with its conserved first and last residue. Each record gives: J gene, V gene, D gene, clone size, CDR3 protein, CDR3 DNA. A D gene is named only where the DNA matches it firmly. Expanded clones are given a class, and other clones once, few, many or no size at all.

>TRBJ2-5|TRBV5-5|TRBD2|few
CASSFVLAGYQETQYF
TGTGCCAGCAGCTTTGTCCTAGCGGGGTACCAAGAGACCCAGTACTTC
>TRBJ1-1|TRBV12-3/TRBV12-4|.|many
CASSLGTTRGTEAFF
TGTGCCAGCAGTTTAGGGACGACTCGGGGGACTGAAGCTTTCTTT
>TRBJ2-1|TRBV7-8|.|.
CASTAGEGANNEQFF
TGTGCCAGCACCGCCGGGGAGGGGGCAAACAATGAGCAGTTCTTC
>TRBJ2-5|TRBV7-7|.|few
CASSLAGTSKETQYF
TGTGCCAGCAGCTTAGCGGGGACCTCAAAAGAGACCCAGTACTTC
>TRBJ2-1|TRBV7-9|.|few
CASSTTSDEQFF
TGTGCCAGCAGCACGACGTCAGATGAGCAGTTCTTC
>TRBJ2-2|TRBV5-1|.|few
CASRPQDTGELFF
TGCGCCAGCAGACCCCAGGACACCGGGGAGCTGTTTTTT
>TRBJ2-7|TRBV5-1|.|.
CASSLDSSLGGQYF
TGCGCCAGCAGCTTAGACAGTTCGCTCGGGGGGCAGTACTTC
>TRBJ2-1|TRBV9|TRBD2|few
CASSAGTSGGNEQFF
TGTGCCAGCAGCGCCGGGACTAGCGGGGGGAATGAGCAGTTCTTC
>TRBJ2-5|TRBV7-2|.|many
CASSSGTFGFGETQYF
TGTGCCAGCAGCTCCGGGACTTTCGGATTCGGAGAGACCCAGTACTTC
>TRBJ2-2|TRBV5-1|.|.
CASSPRGGDHTGELFF
TGCGCCAGCAGCCCGAGGGGGGGGGACCACACCGGGGAGCTGTTTTTT
>TRBJ2-3|TRBV7-8|TRBD2|few
CASSLASRTSAQYF
TGTGCCAGCAGCTTAGCTTCACGGACTAGCGCGCAGTATTTT
>TRBJ2-7|TRBV7-2|.|few
CASSLAGSGSSYEQYF
TGTGCCAGCAGCTTAGCGGGAAGTGGGAGCTCCTACGAGCAGTACTTC
>TRBJ2-4|TRBV5-1|TRBD1|.
CASSSGTVYWSLAKNIQYF
TGCGCCAGCAGCTCCGGGACAGTCTATTGGAGTCTAGCCAAAAACATTCAGTACTTC
>TRBJ1-1|TRBV7-9|.|.
CASSRDWNTEAFF
TGTGCCAGCAGTCGCGACTGGAACACTGAAGCTTTCTTT
>TRBJ1-5|TRBV9|.|few
CASSAGTFDQPQHF
TGTGCCAGCAGCGCAGGGACATTCGATCAGCCCCAGCATTTT
>TRBJ2-1|TRBV24-1|.|few
CATTTSHHYNEQFF
TGTGCCACGACTACCTCCCATCACTACAATGAGCAGTTCTTC
>TRBJ2-7|TRBV20-1|TRBD2|.
CSASTSVVSSYEQYF
TGCAGTGCTAGTACTAGCGTCGTTAGCTCCTACGAGCAGTACTTC
>TRBJ1-2|TRBV5-4|.|few
CASSFLSGYTF
TGTGCCAGCAGCTTTCTCTCTGGCTACACCTTC
>TRBJ2-7|TRBV20-1|TRBD2|.
CSANSGRSSYEQYF
TGCAGTGCAAATAGCGGGCGAAGCTCCTACGAGCAGTACTTC
>TRBJ1-1|TRBV10-3|.|.
CAISEPGVNTEAFF
TGTGCCATCAGTGAACCGGGGGTGAACACTGAAGCTTTCTTT
>TRBJ2-4|TRBV15|.|few
CATSKREAKNIQYF
TGTGCCACCAGCAAGAGGGAGGCCAAAAACATTCAGTACTTC
>TRBJ2-1|TRBV20-1|TRBD2|few
CSARDISGKANEQFF
TGCAGTGCTAGAGATATCAGCGGGAAAGCCAATGAGCAGTTCTTC
>TRBJ1-5|TRBV24-1|.|few
CATSSQPSNQPQHF
TGTGCCACCAGTTCTCAGCCTAGCAATCAGCCCCAGCATTTT
>TRBJ1-5|TRBV10-3|.|many
CAISESTRNQPQHF
TGTGCCATCAGTGAGTCGACACGGAATCAGCCCCAGCATTTT
>TRBJ2-1|TRBV20-1|TRBD2|few
CSARRELGYNEQFF
TGCAGTGCTCGGCGGGAGTTGGGATACAATGAGCAGTTCTTC
>TRBJ1-1|TRBV20-1|.|.
CSARNRARTTEAFF
TGCAGTGCTAGAAACAGGGCTCGAACCACTGAAGCTTTCTTT
>TRBJ1-2|TRBV6-1|.|.
CASTQTIGYGYTF
TGTGCCAGCACCCAGACTATTGGCTATGGCTACACCTTC
>TRBJ2-3|TRBV7-2|TRBD2|few
CASSFSGRFGDTQYF
TGTGCCAGCAGCTTCAGCGGGAGATTCGGGGATACGCAGTATTTT
>TRBJ2-1|TRBV7-8|TRBD2|.
CASSLLGREGNEQFF
TGTGCCAGCAGCCTCCTGGGGCGGGAGGGGAATGAGCAGTTCTTC
>TRBJ1-2|TRBV3-1|.|.
CASSPALGLYLGFNYGYTF
TGTGCCAGCAGCCCCGCGTTGGGCTTGTACCTCGGTTTTAACTATGGCTACACCTTC
>TRBJ2-2|TRBV6-5|.|many
CASSSWTENTGELFF
TGTGCCAGCAGTTCGTGGACAGAGAACACCGGGGAGCTGTTTTTT
>TRBJ2-7|TRBV20-1|TRBD1|few
CSAPPGQGPGEQYF
TGCAGTGCTCCGCCGGGACAGGGCCCGGGCGAGCAGTACTTC
>TRBJ1-3|TRBV20-1|.|few
CSAYGTSGNTIYF
TGCAGTGCGTACGGGACATCTGGAAACACCATATATTTT
>TRBJ1-1|TRBV10-2|.|.
CASIKRPLHPNTEAFF
TGCGCCAGCATTAAGAGGCCCTTACACCCGAACACTGAAGCTTTCTTT
>TRBJ2-5|TRBV20-1|TRBD2|few
CSAPFVLAGQETQYF
TGCAGTGCCCCATTCGTCCTAGCGGGACAAGAGACCCAGTACTTC
>TRBJ2-1|TRBV5-4|TRBD1|.
CASSLFTGGYVNEQFF
TGTGCCAGCAGCTTGTTTACAGGGGGCTATGTCAATGAGCAGTTCTTC
>TRBJ2-5|TRBV12-3/TRBV12-4|.|few
CASSLGQIGETQYF
TGTGCCAGCAGTTTAGGGCAGATCGGAGAGACCCAGTACTTC
>TRBJ1-2|TRBV20-1|.|.
CSARVPGVIYGYTF
TGCAGTGCTAGAGTGCCCGGGGTGATCTATGGCTACACCTTC
>TRBJ1-4|TRBV29-1|TRBD1|many
CSGRTGQNEKLFF
TGCAGCGGCCGGACAGGCCAGAATGAAAAACTGTTTTTT
>TRBJ2-1|TRBV12-3/TRBV12-4|.|.
CASTLGGEQFF
TGTGCCAGCACCCTAGGGGGGGAGCAGTTCTTC
>TRBJ2-7|TRBV2|TRBD1|.
CASIEGHRGRIGQYF
TGTGCCAGCATCGAAGGGCACAGGGGGCGCATTGGGCAGTACTTC
>TRBJ1-1|TRBV20-1|TRBD1|.
CSATGQPSEAFF
TGCAGTGCTACGGGACAGCCGTCTGAAGCTTTCTTT